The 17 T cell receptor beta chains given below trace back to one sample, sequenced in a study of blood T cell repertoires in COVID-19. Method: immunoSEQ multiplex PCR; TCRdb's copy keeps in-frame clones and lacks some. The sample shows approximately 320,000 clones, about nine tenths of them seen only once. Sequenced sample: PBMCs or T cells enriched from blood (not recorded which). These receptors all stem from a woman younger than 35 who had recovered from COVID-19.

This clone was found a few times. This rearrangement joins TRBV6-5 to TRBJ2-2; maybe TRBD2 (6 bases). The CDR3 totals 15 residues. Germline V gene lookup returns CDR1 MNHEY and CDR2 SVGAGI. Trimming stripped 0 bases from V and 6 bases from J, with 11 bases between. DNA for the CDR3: TGTGCCAGCAGTTACTCGGGTAGCGGTGCCGGGGAGCTGTTTTTT. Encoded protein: CASSYSGSGAGELFF.

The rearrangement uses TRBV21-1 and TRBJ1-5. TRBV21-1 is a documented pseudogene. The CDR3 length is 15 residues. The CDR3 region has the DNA TGTGCCAGCAGCAAAGTTTCTGTCCGCAATCAGCCCCAGCATTTT. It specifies CASSKVSVRNQPQHF.

This CDR3 is CASSLKRAGETQYF. The CDR3 DNA reads TGTGCCAGCAGCTTAAAAAGGGCAGGGGAGACCCAGTACTTC. The V and J genes are TRBV7-2 and TRBJ2-5, with D possibly matching TRBD1 (5 bases). From germline, CDR1 is SGHTA and CDR2 FQGNSA. V lost 2 bases and J lost 5, with 12 bases in between. This CDR3 spans 14 amino acids.

Here the CDR3 DNA reads TGTGCCAGCAGCGGAGGACCGGACAGGGTCGAGCAGTACTTC. It is translated as CASSGGPDRVEQYF. The chain has TRBV9 and TRBJ2-7; TRBD1 aligns across 8 bases. Per the germline V gene, CDR1 is SGDLS and CDR2 is YYNGEE. The V gene end was trimmed by 3 bases and the J gene end by 6 bases; junction bases not matched to a gene: 8. This CDR3 comprises 14 residues.

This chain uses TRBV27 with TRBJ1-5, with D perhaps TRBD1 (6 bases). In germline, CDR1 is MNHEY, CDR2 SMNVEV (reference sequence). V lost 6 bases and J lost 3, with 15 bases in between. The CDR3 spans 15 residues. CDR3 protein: CASRKQGAVNQPQHF. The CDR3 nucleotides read TGTGCCAGCAGGAAACAGGGAGCCGTCAATCAGCCCCAGCATTTT.

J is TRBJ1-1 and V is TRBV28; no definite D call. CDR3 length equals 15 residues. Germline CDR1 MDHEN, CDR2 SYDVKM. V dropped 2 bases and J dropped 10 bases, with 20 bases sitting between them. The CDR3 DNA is TGTGCCAGCAGTTTACTCGAGACACCATTCGCGGGAGCTTTCTTT. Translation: CASSLLETPFAGAFF.

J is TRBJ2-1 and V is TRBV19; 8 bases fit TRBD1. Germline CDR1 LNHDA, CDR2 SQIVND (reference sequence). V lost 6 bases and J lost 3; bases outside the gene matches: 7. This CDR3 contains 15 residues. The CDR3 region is CASRVQGEGYNEQFF. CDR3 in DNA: TGTGCCAGTAGAGTACAGGGGGAAGGCTACAATGAGCAGTTCTTC.

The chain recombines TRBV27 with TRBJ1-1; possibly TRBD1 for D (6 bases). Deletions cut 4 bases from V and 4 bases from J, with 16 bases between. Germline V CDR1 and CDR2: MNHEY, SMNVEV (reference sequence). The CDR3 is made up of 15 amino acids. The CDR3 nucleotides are TGTGCCAGCAGTTCCCTACAGGGTAGAGGCACTGAAGCTTTCTTT. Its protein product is CASSSLQGRGTEAFF.

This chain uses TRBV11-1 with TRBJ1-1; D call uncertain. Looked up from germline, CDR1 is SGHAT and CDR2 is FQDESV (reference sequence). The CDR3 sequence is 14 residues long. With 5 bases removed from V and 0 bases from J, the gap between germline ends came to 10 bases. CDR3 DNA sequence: TGTGCCAGCAGCCAAAACGGGATGAACACTGAAGCTTTCTTT. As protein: CASSQNGMNTEAFF.

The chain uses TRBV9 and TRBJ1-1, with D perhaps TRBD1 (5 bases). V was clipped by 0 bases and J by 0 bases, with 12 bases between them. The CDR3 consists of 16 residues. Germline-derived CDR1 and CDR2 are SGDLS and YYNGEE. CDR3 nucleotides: TGTGCCAGCAGCGTAGGGGCGGGGGGAATGAACACTGAAGCTTTCTTT. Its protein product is CASSVGAGGMNTEAFF.

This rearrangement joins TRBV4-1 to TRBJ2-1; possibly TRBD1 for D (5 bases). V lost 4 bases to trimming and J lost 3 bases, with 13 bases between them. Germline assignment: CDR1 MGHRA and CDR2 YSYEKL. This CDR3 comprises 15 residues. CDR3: CASSLQAYFYNEQFF. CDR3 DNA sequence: TGCGCCAGCAGCCTACAGGCGTACTTCTACAATGAGCAGTTCTTC.

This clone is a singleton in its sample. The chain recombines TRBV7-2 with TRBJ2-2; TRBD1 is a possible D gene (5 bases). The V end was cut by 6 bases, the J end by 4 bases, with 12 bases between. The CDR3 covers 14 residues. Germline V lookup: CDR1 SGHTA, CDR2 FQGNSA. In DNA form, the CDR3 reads TGTGCCAGCAGGTCACAGGTGCTCACCGGGGAGCTGTTTTTT. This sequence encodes CASRSQVLTGELFF.

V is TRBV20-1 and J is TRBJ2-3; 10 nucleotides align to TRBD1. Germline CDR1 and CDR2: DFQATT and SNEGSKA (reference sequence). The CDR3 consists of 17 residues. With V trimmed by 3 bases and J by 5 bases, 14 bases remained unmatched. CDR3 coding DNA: TGCAGTGCTAGTCCCATCCCTGGACAGGGGGATCGAGATACGCAGTATTTT. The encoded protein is CSASPIPGQGDRDTQYF.

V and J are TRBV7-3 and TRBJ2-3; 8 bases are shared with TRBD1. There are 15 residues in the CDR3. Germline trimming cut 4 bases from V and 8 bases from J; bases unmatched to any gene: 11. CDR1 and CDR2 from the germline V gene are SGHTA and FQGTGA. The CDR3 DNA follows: TGTGCCAGCAGCTCCACCTTGGACAGGGCGGGTACGCAGTATTTT. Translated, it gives CASSSTLDRAGTQYF.

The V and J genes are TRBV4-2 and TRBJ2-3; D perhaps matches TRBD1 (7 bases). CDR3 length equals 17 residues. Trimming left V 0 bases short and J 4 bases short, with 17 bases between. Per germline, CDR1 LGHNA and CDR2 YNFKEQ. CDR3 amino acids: CASSQDLVGGGADTQYF. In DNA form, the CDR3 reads TGTGCCAGCAGCCAAGATTTGGTTGGAGGGGGCGCAGATACGCAGTATTTT.

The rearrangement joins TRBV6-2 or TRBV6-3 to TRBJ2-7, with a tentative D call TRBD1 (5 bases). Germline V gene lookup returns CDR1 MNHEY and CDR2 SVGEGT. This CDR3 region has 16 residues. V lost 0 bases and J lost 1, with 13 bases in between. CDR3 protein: CASSYSVATVSYEQYF. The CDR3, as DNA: TGTGCCAGCAGTTACTCGGTGGCGACAGTTTCCTACGAGCAGTACTTC.

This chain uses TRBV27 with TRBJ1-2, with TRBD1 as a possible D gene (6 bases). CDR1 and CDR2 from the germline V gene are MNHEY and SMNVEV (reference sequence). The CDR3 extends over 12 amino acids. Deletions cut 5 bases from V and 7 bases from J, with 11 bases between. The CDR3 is CASSRTGTGYTF. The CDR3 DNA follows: TGTGCCAGCAGTCGAACAGGGACTGGCTACACCTTC.